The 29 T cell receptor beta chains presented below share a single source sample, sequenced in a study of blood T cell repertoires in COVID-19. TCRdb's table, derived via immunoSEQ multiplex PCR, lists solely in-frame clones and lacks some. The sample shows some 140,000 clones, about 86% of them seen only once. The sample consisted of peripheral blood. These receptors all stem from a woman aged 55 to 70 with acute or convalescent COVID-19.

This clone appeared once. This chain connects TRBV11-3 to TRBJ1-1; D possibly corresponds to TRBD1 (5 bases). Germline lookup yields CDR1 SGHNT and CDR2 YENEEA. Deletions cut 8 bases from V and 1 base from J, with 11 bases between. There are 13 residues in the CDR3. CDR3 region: CASARRGNTEAFF. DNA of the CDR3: TGTGCCAGCGCTAGGAGGGGGAACACTGAAGCTTTCTTT.

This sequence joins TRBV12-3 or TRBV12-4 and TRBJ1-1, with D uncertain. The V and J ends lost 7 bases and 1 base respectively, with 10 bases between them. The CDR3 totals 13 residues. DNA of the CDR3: TGTGCCAGCAACCTCCCCGGGAACACTGAAGCTTTCTTT. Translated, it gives CASNLPGNTEAFF.

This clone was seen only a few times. The CDR3 nucleotides are TGTGCCAGCAGCGAACAGGGCTCTTCACCCCTCCACTTT. It yields the protein CASSEQGSSPLHF. The chain uses TRBV9 and TRBJ1-6; D is possibly TRBD1 (6 bases). This CDR3 contains 13 residues. Trimming cost V 3 bases and J 9 bases, with 10 bases left between them. Germline V lookup: CDR1 SGDLS, CDR2 YYNGEE. Supplemented by reference TRBV9 and TRBJ1-6, the full variable domain reads DSGVTQTPKHLITATGQRVTLRCSPRSGDLSVYWYQQSLDQGLQFLIQYYNGEERAKGNILERFSAQQFPDLHSELNLSSLELGDSALYFCASSEQGSSPLHFGNGTRLTVT.

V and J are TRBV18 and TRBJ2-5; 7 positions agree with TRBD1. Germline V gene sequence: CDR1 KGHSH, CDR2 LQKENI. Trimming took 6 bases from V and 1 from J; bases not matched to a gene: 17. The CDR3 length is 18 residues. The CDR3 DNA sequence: TGTGCCAGCTCTCCTAGACCTGACAGGGTGAAGAGCCAAGAGACCCAGTACTTC. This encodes CASSPRPDRVKSQETQYF.

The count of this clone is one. The CDR3 region has the DNA TGTGCCAGCAGCTTAATCGGGCGGCAGGGGGCCCTTAACTATGGCTACACCTTC. This translates into CASSLIGRQGALNYGYTF. J is TRBJ1-2 and V is TRBV7-9; 8 bases line up with TRBD1. Germline loops: CDR1 SEHNR, CDR2 FQNEAQ (reference sequence). V lost 2 bases and J lost 1; bases outside the gene matches: 12. The length of the CDR3 is 18 residues.

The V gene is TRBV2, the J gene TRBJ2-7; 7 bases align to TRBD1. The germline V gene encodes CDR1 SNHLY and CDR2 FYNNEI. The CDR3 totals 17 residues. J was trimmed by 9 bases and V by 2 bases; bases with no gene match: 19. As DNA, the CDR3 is TGTGCCAGCAGTGAACCCCGTGAGGGACAGCCAATTTGGTCGCAGTACTTC. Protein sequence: CASSEPREGQPIWSQYF.

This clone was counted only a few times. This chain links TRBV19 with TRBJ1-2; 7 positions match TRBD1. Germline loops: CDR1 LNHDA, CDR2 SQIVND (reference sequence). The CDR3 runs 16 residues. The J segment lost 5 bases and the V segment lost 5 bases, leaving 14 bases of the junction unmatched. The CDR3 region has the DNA TGTGCCAGTAGTTGGACAGGAGGGACCCTGGGGTATGGCTACACCTTC. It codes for CASSWTGGTLGYGYTF.

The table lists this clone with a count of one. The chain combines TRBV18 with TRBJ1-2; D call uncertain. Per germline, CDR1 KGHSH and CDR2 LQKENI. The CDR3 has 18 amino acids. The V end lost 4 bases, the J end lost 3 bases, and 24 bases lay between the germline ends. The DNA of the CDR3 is TGTGCCAGCTCACTTTCGAGGCGTGGTCTCGCCGATCACTATGGCTACACCTTC. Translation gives CASSLSRRGLADHYGYTF. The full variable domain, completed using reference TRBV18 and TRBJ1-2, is NAGVMQNPRHLVRRRGQEARLRCSPMKGHSHVYWYRQLPEEGLKFMVYLQKENIIDESGMPKERFSAEFPKEGPSILRIQQVVRGDSAAYFCASSLSRRGLADHYGYTFGSGTRLTVV.

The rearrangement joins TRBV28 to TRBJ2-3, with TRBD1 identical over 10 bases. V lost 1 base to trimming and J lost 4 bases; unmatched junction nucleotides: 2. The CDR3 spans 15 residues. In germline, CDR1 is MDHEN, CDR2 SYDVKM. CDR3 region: CASSLSTGGPDTQYF. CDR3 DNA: TGTGCCAGCAGTTTATCGACAGGGGGCCCAGATACGCAGTATTTT.

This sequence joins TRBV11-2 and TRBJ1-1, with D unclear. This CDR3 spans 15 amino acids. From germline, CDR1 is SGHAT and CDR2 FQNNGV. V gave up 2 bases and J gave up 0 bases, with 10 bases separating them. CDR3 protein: CASSLFAGVNTEAFF. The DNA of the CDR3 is TGTGCCAGCAGCTTATTCGCAGGCGTGAACACTGAAGCTTTCTTT. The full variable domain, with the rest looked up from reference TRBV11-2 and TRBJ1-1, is EAGVAQSPRYKIIEKRQSVAFWCNPISGHATLYWYQQILGQGPKLLIQFQNNGVVDDSQLPKDRFSAERLKGVDSTLKIQPAKLEDSAVYLCASSLFAGVNTEAFFGQGTRLTVV.

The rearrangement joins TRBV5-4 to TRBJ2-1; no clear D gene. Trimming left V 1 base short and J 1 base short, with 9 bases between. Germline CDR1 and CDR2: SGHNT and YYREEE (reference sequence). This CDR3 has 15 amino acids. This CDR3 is CASSLYTASYNEQFF. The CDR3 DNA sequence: TGTGCCAGCAGCTTGTACACCGCTTCCTACAATGAGCAGTTCTTC.

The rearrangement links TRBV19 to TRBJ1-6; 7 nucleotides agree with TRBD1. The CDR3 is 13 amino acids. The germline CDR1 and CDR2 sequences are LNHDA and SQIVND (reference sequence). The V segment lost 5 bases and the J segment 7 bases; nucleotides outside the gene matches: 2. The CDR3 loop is CASSQQGNSPLHF. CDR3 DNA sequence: TGTGCCAGTAGTCAACAGGGGAATTCACCCCTCCACTTT.

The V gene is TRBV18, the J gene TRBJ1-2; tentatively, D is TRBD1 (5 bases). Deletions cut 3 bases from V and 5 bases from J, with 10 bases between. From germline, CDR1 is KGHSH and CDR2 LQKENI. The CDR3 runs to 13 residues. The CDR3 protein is CASSPTETYGYTF. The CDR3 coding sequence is TGTGCCAGCTCACCGACAGAAACATATGGCTACACCTTC.

The CDR3 DNA reads TGTGCCAGCTCACCATCCGGGGGGGATACGCAGTATTTT. Translated, it gives CASSPSGGDTQYF. The chain couples TRBV18 to TRBJ2-3, with 7 bases lining up with TRBD2. V was pared by 2 bases and J by 6 bases, with 2 bases of the junction left unmatched. The germline V gene has CDR1 KGHSH and CDR2 LQKENI. CDR3 size: 13 residues.

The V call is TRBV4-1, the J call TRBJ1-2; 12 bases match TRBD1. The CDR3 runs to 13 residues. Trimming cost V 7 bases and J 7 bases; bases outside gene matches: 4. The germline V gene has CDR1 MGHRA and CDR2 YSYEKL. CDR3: CASTGQGAFGYTF. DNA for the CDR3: TGCGCCAGCACGGGACAGGGGGCTTTTGGCTACACCTTC.

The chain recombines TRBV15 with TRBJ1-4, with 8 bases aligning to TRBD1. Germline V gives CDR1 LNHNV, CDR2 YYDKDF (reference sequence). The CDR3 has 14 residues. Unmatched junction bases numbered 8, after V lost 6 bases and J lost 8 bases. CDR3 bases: TGTGCCACCAGACTCAGGGGGCAAGGCGAAAAACTGTTTTTT. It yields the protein CATRLRGQGEKLFF. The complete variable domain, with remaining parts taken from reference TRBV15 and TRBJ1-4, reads DAMVIQNPRYQVTQFGKPVTLSCSQTLNHNVMYWYQQKSSQAPKLLFHYYDKDFNNEADTPDNFQSRRPNTSFCFLDIRSPGLGDTAMYLCATRLRGQGEKLFFGSGTQLSVL.

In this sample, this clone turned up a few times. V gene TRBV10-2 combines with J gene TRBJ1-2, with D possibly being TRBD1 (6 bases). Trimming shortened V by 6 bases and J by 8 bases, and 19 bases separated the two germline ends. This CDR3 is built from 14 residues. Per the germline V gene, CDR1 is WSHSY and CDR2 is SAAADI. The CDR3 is CASREQGLTQGYTF. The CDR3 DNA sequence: TGCGCCAGCAGAGAACAGGGTCTGACGCAGGGCTACACCTTC.

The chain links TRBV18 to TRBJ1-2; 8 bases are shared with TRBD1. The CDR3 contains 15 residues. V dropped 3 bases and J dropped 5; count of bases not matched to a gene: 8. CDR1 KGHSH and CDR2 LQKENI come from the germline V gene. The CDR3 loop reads CASSPTGTGAYGYTF. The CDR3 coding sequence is TGTGCCAGCTCACCTACCGGGACAGGAGCATATGGCTACACCTTC. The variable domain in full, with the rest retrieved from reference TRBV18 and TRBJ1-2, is NAGVMQNPRHLVRRRGQEARLRCSPMKGHSHVYWYRQLPEEGLKFMVYLQKENIIDESGMPKERFSAEFPKEGPSILRIQQVVRGDSAAYFCASSPTGTGAYGYTFGSGTRLTVV.

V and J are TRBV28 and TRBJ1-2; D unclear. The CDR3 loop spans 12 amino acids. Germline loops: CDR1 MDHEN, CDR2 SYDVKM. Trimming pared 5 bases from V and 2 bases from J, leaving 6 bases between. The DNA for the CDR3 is TGTGCCAGCAGTACGGGAAACTATGGCTACACCTTC. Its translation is CASSTGNYGYTF.

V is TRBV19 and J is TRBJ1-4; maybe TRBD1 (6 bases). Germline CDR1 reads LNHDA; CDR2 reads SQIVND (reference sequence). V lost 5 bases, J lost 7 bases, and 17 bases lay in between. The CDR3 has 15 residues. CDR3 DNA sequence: TGTGCCAGTAGTTCCCGAGCAGGGGAGAGTGAAAAACTGTTTTTT. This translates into CASSSRAGESEKLFF.

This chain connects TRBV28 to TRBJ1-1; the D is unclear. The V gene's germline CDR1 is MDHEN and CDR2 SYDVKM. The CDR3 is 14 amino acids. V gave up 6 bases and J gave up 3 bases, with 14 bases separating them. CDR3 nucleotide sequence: TGTGCCAGCAGCCTAGGCGCCGGTTACACTGAAGCTTTCTTT. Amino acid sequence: CASSLGAGYTEAFF.

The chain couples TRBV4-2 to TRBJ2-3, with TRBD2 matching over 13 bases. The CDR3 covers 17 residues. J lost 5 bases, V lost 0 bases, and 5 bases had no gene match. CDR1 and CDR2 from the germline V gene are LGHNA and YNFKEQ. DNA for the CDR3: TGTGCCAGCAGCCAAGATTTAACTAGCGGGGGGGGAGATACGCAGTATTTT. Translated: CASSQDLTSGGGDTQYF.

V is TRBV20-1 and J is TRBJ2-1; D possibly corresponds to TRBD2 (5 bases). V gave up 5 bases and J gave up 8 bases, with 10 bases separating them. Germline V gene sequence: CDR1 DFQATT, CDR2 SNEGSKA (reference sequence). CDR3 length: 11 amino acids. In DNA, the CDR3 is TGCAGTGCTGCCCAGCGGTATGAGCAGTTCTTC. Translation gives CSAAQRYEQFF.

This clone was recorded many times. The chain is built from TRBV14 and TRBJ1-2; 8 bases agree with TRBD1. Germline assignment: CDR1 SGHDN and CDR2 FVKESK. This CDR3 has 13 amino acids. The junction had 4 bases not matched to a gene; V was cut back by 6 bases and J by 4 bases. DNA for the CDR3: TGTGCCAGCAGTCCTGGACAGGGCTATGGCTACACCTTC. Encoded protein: CASSPGQGYGYTF.

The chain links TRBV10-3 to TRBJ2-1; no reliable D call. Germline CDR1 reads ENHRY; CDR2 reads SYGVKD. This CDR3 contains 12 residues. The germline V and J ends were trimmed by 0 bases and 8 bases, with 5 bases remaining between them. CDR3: CAISESSDEQFF. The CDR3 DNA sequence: TGTGCCATCAGTGAGTCGAGTGATGAGCAGTTCTTC.

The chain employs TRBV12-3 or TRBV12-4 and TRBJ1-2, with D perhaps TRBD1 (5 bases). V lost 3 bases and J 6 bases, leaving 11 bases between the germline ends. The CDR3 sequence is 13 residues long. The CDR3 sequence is CASSLGGWDGYTF. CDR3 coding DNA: TGTGCCAGCAGTTTGGGGGGGTGGGATGGCTACACCTTC.

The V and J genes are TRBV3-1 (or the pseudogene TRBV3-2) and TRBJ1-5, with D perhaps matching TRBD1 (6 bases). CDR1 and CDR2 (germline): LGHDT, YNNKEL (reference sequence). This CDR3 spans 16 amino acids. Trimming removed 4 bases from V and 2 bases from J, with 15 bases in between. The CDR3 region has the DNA TGTGCCAGCAGCCGATCCTGGGGGCAAGGCAATCAGCCCCAGCATTTT. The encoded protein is CASSRSWGQGNQPQHF.

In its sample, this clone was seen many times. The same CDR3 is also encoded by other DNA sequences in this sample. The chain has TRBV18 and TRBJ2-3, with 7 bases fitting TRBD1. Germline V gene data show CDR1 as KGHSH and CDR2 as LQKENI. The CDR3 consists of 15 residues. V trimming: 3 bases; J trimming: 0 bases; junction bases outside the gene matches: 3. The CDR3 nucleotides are TGTGCCAGCTCACCGGCGACAGGGAGCACAGATACGCAGTATTTT. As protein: CASSPATGSTDTQYF.

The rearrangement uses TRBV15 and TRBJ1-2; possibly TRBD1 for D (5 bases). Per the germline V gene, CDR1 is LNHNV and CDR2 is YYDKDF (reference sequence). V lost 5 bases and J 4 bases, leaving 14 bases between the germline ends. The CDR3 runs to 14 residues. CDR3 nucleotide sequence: TGTGCCACCAGCGGAAATCAGGGATCCTATGGCTACACCTTC. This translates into CATSGNQGSYGYTF.